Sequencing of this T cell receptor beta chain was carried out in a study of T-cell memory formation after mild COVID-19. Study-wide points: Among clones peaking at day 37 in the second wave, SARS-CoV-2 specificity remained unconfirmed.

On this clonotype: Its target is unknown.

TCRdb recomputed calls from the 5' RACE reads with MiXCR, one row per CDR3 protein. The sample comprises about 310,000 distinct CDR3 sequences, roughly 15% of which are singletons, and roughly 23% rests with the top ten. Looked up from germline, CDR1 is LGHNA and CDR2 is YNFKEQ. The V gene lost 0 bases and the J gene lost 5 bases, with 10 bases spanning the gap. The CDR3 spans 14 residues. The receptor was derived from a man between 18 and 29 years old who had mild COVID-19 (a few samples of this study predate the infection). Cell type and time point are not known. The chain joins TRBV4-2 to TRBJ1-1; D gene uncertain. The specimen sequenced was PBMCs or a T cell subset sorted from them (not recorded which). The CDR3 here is CASSQEGQRTEAFF. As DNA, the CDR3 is TGTGCCAGCAGCCAAGAAGGGCAGAGGACTGAAGCTTTCTTT.